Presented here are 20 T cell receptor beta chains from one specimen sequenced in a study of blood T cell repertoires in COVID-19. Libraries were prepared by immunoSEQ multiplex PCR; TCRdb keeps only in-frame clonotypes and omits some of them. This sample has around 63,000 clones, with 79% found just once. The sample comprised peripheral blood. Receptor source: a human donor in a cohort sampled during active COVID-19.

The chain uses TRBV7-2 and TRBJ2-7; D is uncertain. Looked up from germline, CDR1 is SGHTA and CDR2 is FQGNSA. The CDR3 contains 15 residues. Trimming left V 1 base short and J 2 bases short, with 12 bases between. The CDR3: CASSLDGTDTYEQYF. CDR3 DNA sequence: TGTGCCAGCAGCTTAGACGGTACCGATACCTACGAGCAGTACTTC.

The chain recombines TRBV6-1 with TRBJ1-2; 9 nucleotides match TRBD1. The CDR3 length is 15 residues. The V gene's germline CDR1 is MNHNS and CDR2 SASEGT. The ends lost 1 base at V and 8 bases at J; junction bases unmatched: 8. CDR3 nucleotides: TGTGCCAGCAGTGAAGGCCGGACAGGGGAGCGGGGCTACACCTTC. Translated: CASSEGRTGERGYTF.

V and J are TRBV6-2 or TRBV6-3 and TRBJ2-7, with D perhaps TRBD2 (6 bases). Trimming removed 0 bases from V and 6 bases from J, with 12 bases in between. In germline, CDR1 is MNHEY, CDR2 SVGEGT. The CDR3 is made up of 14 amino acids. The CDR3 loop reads CASSYSGGSLEQYF. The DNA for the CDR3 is TGTGCCAGCAGTTACTCGGGGGGATCCCTCGAGCAGTACTTC.

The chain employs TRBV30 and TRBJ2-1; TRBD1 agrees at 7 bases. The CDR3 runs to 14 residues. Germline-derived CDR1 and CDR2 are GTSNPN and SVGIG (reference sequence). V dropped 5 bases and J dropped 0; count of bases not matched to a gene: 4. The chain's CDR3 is CAWQRDSSYNEQFF. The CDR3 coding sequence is TGTGCCTGGCAGAGGGACAGCTCCTACAATGAGCAGTTCTTC.

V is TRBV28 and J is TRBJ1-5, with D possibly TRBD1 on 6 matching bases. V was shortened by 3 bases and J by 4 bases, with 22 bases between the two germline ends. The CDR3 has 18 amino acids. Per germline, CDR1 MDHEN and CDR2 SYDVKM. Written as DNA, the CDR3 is TGTGCCAGCAGTTTCCCCCCCTCCATACAGGGCCGAAATCAGCCCCAGCATTTT. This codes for CASSFPPSIQGRNQPQHF.

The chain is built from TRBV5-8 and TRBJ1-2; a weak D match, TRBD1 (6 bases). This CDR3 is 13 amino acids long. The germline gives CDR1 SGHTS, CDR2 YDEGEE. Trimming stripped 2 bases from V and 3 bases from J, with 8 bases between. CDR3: CASSFNRDYGYTF. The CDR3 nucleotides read TGTGCCAGCAGCTTCAACAGGGACTATGGCTACACCTTC.

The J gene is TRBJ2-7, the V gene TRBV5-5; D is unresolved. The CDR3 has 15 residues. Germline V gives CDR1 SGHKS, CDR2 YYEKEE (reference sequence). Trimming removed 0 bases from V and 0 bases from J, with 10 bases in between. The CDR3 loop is CASSLGAHLSYEQYF. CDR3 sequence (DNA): TGTGCCAGCAGCTTGGGGGCGCACCTCTCCTACGAGCAGTACTTC.

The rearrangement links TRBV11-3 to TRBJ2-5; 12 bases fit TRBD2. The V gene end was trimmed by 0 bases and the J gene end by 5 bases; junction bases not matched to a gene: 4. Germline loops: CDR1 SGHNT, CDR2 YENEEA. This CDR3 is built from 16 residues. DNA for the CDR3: TGTGCCAGCAGCTTAGAGAGCCTAGCGGGAGGGGAGACCCAGTACTTC. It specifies CASSLESLAGGETQYF.

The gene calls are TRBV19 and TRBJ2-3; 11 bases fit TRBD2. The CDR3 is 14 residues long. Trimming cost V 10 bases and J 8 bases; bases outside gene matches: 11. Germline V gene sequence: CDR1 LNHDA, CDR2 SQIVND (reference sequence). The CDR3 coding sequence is TGTGCCACCAAACTAGCGGGAGATGTTAGTACGCAGTATTTT. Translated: CATKLAGDVSTQYF.

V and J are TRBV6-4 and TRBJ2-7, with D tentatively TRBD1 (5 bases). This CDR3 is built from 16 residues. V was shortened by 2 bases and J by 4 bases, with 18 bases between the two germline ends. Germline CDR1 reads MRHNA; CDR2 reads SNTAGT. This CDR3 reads CASSDGMAGPDYEQYF. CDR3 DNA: TGTGCCAGCAGTGACGGAATGGCAGGGCCAGATTACGAGCAGTACTTC.

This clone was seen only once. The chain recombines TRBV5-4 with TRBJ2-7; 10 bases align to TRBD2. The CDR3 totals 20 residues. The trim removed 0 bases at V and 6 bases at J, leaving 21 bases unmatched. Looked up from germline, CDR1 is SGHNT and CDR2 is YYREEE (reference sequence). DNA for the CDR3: TGTGCCAGCAGCTTGGCTATGATGGCTAGCGGGAGTCTCCCTATGACCGAGCAGTACTTC. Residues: CASSLAMMASGSLPMTEQYF.

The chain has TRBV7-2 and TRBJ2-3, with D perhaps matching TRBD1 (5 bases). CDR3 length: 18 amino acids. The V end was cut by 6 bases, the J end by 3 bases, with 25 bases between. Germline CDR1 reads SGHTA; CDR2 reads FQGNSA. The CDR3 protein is CASRSRPPAQGYTDTQYF. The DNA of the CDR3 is TGTGCCAGCAGGTCGCGGCCCCCAGCCCAGGGCTATACAGATACGCAGTATTTT. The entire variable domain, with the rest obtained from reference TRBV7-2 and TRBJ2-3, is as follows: GAGVSQSPSNKVTEKGKDVELRCDPISGHTALYWYRQSLGQGLEFLIYFQGNSAPDKSGLPSDRFSAERTGGSVSTLTIQRTQQEDSAVYLCASRSRPPAQGYTDTQYFGPGTRLTVL.

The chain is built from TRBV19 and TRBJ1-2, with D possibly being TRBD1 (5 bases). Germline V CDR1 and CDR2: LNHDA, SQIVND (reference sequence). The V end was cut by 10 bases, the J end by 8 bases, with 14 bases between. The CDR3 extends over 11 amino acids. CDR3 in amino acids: CATDQGGGYTF. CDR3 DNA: TGTGCCACAGACCAGGGAGGCGGCTACACCTTC. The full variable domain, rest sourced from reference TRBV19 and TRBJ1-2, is DGGITQSPKYLFRKEGQNVTLSCEQNLNHDAMYWYRQDPGQGLRLIYYSQIVNDFQKGDIAEGYSVSREKKESFPLTVTSAQKNPTAFYLCATDQGGGYTFGSGTRLTVV.

Here the CDR3 DNA reads TGTGCCAGCATTCAGGGGGCGAACACCGGGGAGCTGTTTTTT. Protein sequence: CASIQGANTGELFF. J is TRBJ2-2 and V is TRBV28; TRBD1 matches at 7 bases. The CDR3 has 14 residues. Trimming took 7 bases from V and 0 from J; bases not matched to a gene: 2. The V gene's germline CDR1 is MDHEN and CDR2 SYDVKM.

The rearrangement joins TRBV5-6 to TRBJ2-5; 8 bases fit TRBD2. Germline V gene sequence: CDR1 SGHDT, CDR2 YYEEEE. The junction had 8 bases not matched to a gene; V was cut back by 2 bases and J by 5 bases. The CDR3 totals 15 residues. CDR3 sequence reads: CASSFDGRADETQYF. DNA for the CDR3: TGTGCCAGCAGCTTCGACGGGAGGGCCGACGAGACCCAGTACTTC.

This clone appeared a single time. This CDR3 reads CASSQDGNQPQHF. The CDR3 DNA reads as TGCGCCAGCAGCCAAGACGGTAATCAGCCCCAGCATTTT. The chain is built from TRBV4-1 and TRBJ1-5; D remains unclear. The CDR3 has 13 amino acids. V shed 0 bases and J shed 4 bases, with 4 bases lying between them. CDR1 is MGHRA and CDR2 is YSYEKL in the germline V gene.

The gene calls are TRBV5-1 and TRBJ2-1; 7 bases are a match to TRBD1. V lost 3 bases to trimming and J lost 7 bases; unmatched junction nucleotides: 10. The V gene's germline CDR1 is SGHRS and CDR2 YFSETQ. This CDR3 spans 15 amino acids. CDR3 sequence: CASSSDRALSNEQFF. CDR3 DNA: TGCGCCAGCAGCTCAGACAGGGCCCTATCAAATGAGCAGTTCTTC.

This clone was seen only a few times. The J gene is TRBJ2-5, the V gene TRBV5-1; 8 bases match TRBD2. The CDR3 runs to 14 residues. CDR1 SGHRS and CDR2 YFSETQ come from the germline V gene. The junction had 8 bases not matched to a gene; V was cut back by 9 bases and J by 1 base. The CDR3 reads CATQPGGPQETQYF. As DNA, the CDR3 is TGCGCCACCCAACCGGGAGGGCCCCAAGAGACCCAGTACTTC.

The CDR3 nucleotides read TGTGCCAGCAGTTCTCGACTAGCGGGAGAGGTGTACAATGAGCAGTTCTTC. Residues: CASSSRLAGEVYNEQFF. The genes are TRBV6-2 or TRBV6-3 and TRBJ2-1; the match to TRBD2 covers 12 bases. Unmatched junction bases numbered 8, after V lost 4 bases and J lost 4 bases. Germline CDR1 MNHEY, CDR2 SVGEGT. The CDR3 is 17 amino acids.

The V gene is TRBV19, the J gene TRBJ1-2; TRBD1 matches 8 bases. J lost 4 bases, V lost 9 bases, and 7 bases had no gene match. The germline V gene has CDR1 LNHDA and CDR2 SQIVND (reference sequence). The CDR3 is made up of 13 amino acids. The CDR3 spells CASQKTGVYGYTF. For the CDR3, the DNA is TGTGCCAGCCAAAAGACAGGGGTCTATGGCTACACCTTC.